What follows describes a single T cell receptor beta chain. CDR3 length: 14 amino acids. Germline lookup yields CDR1 SGDLS and CDR2 YYNGEE. Trimming left V 1 base short and J 6 bases short, with 10 bases between. Original data processing: From reference gene primer amplification, estimates of nucleated cell counts were derived. Clones were sequenced by immunoSEQ multiplex PCR, and TCRdb holds only the in-frame ones, with some missing. Clonal size and the V and J genes are those of that table, whereas D and trimming came from the DNA. Among 85,000 to 95,000 clones listed, around 87% were seen once. This specimen belongs to a study of blood T cell repertoires in COVID-19. The wider study: COVID-19 samples from acute and convalescent phases originated in the United States, Italy and Spain. PBMCs, B-cell-depleted T cells, or T cells provided the cDNA or gDNA that made up the material.

The sample taken for sequencing was peripheral blood. The clonotype comes from a human donor with acute or convalescent COVID-19. The donor label of this sample is uncertain. V usage is TRBV9 and J usage is TRBJ2-2; maybe TRBD1 (5 bases). In DNA form, the CDR3 reads TGTGCCAGCAGCGTACTTCAGGGCGCCGGGGAGCTGTTTTTT. Its protein product is CASSVLQGAGELFF.